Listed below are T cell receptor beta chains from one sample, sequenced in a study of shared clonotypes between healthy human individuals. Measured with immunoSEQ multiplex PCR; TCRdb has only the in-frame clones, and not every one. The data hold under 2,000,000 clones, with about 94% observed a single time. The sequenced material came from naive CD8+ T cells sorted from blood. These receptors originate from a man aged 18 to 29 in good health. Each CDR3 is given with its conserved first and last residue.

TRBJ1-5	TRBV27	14	CASSIGMGNQPQHF
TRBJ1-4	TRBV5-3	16	CARSPNFRLPNEKLFF
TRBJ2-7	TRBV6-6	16	CASSGLAGESSYEQYF
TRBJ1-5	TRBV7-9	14	CASSSEGGGQPQHF
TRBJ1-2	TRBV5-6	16	CASTTGDSQFLYGYTF
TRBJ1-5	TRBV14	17	CASSQEGDRVVDQPQHF
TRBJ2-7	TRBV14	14	CASSQAILEGEQYF
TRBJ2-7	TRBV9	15	CASSVSAGLAYEQYF
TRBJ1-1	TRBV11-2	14	CASSSTGLNTEAFF
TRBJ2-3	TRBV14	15	CASSQGASGGDTQYF
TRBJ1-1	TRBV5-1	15	CASSSPGTGNTEAFF
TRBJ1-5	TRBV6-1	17	CASSELVGTVSNQPQHF
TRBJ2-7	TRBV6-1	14	CASSEWVSSYEQYF
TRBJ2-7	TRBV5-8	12	CASRGMSYEQYF
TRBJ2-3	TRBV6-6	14	CASIPGSGTDTQYF
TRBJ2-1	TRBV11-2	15	CASSPHTGLVDEQFF
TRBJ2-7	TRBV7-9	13	CASSAGQLYEQYF